A selection of T cell receptor beta chains follows, all from one sample in a study of graft-versus-host responses after intestinal transplantation. Clones were read by immunoSEQ multiplex PCR, and TCRdb kept only the in-frame ones, dropping some. The table has more than 80,000 clones, about 88% seen once. Their antigens are not known. The specimen comprised unstimulated CD4+ T cells sorted from spleen or lymph node cells, sampled before transplant. The receptors shown here come from a human donor who was the organ donor for an intestinal transplant. Both conserved end residues are part of each CDR3. Each record gives: D gene, clone size, J gene, V gene, CDR3 DNA, CDR3 protein. D genes are given only for firm matches. For some rows the clone size is stated as once, few or many, or as a class when expanded; others skip it.

TRBD2 | . | TRBJ2-1 | TRBV9 | TGTGCCAGCAGCCCTCTAGCGGGAAATGAGCAGTTCTTC | CASSPLAGNEQFF
. | . | TRBJ2-3 | TRBV5-1 | TGCGCCAGCAGCTTGTCCGGGGGAGTGGAAGATACGCAGTATTTT | CASSLSGGVEDTQYF
. | once | TRBJ2-1 | TRBV5-1 | TGCGCCAGCAGCTTGGGCTCCCCAGGGTGGAATGAGCAGTTCTTC | CASSLGSPGWNEQFF
. | . | TRBJ1-2 | TRBV28 | TGTGCCAGCAGTTTGAACATGTATGGCTACACCTTC | CASSLNMYGYTF
TRBD1 | . | TRBJ1-1 | TRBV19 | TGTGCCAGTAGTGGATACAGGGGGGAGACTGAAGCTTTCTTT | CASSGYRGETEAFF
. | . | TRBJ2-3 | TRBV9 | TGTGCCAGCAGCCCCCAGGGCACAGATACGCAGTATTTT | CASSPQGTDTQYF
. | few | TRBJ2-5 | TRBV4-1 | TGCGCCAGCAGCCAACAGGAGGTGGGAGAGACCCAGTACTTC | CASSQQEVGETQYF
. | . | TRBJ2-7 | TRBV7-2 | TGTGCCAGCAGCCCCCAGGCCTCCTACGAGCAGTACTTC | CASSPQASYEQYF
TRBD2 | . | TRBJ2-2 | TRBV7-7 | TGTGCTAGCAGCTTAGGGGGACTAGCGGGGGAGCTGTTTTTT | CASSLGGLAGELFF
TRBD2 | . | TRBJ2-1 | TRBV11-2 | TGTGCCAGCAGCTTAAACCCGAGCGGGATCAATGAGCAGTTCTTC | CASSLNPSGINEQFF
. | . | TRBJ2-1 | TRBV5-4 | TGTGCCAGCAGCCCAGGGGTTGGAGACTACAATGAGCAGTTCTTC | CASSPGVGDYNEQFF
. | once | TRBJ2-7 | TRBV12-1 | TGTGCCAGCAGCACGGACAGGTGCTACGAGCAGTACTTC | CASSTDRCYEQYF
TRBD1 | . | TRBJ1-1 | TRBV6-5 | TGTGCCAGCAGTTTCACAGGGGGTGCCTATATAGCTTTCTTT | CASSFTGGAYIAFF
. | . | TRBJ2-2 | TRBV11-2 | TGTGCCAGCAGCTTTCAGGGTGCGAACACCGGGGAGCTGTTTTTT | CASSFQGANTGELFF
. | . | TRBJ2-2 | TRBV2 | TGTGCCAGCAGTGAACAGGGGACCGGGGAGCTGTTTTTT | CASSEQGTGELFF
TRBD2 | . | TRBJ2-1 | TRBV29-1 | TGCAGCGTTGAAGGGAACAGCGGGAGCTTCTACAATGAGCAGTTCTTC | CSVEGNSGSFYNEQFF
. | . | TRBJ2-7 | TRBV7-2 | TGTGCCATCGAGGGACACTTCCCCACCTACGAGCAGTACTTC | CAIEGHFPTYEQYF